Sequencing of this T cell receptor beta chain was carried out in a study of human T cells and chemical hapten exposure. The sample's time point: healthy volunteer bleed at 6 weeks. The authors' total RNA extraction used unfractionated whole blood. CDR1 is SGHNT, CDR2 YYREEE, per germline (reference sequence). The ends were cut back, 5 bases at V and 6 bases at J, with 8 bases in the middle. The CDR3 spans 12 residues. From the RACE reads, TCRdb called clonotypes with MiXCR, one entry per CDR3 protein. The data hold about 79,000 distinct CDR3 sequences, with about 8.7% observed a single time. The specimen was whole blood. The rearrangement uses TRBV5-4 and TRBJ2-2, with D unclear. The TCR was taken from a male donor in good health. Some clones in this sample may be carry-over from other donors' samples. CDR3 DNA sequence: TGTGCCAGCAGTACATTCTCCGGGGAGCTGTTTTTT. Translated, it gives CASSTFSGELFF.